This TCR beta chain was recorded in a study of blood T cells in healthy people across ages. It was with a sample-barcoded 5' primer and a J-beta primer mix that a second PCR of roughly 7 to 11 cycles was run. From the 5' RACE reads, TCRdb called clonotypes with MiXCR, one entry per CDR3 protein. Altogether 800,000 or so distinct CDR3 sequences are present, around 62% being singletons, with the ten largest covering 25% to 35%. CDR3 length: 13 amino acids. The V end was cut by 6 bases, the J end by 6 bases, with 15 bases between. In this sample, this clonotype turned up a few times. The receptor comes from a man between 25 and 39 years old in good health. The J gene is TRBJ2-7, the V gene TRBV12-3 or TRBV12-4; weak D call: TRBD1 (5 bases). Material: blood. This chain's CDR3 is CASSPSGFSEQYF. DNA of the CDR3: TGTGCCAGCAGCCCCTCAGGGTTCTCCGAGCAGTACTTC.